This T cell receptor beta chain was recorded in a study of blood T cell repertoires in COVID-19. Original processing notes: Reference gene primer amplification gave estimated nucleated cell counts. Assay used: immunoSEQ multiplex PCR; TCRdb lists only in-frame clones, some missing. V and J calls plus clone size are reproduced from that table; the DNA served to infer D and trimming. The data show 300,000 to 350,000 clones, approximately 88% seen once. Germline loops: CDR1 MRHNA, CDR2 SNTAGT. This CDR3 contains 16 residues. J was trimmed by 6 bases and V by 6 bases; bases with no gene match: 8. The chain links TRBV6-4 to TRBJ2-3; 14 bases fit TRBD2. The source material was peripheral blood. The TCR was taken from a man aged 25-45 years with COVID-19, enrolled during active disease. DNA for the CDR3: TGTGCCAGCAGCTCCGGGACTAGCGGGAGTGTGGATACGCAGTATTTT. This gives the protein CASSSGTSGSVDTQYF.